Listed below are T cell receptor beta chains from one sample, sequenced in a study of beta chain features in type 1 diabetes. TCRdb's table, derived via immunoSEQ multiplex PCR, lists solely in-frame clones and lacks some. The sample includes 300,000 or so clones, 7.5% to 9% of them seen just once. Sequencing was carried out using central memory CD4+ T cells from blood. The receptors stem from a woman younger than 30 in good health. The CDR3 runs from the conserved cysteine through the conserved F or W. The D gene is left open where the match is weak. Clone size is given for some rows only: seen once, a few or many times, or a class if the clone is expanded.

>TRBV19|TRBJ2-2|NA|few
CASSIQGNTGELFF
TGTGCCAGTAGTATCCAGGGGAACACCGGGGAGCTGTTTTTT
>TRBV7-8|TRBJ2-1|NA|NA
CASSPTEVYNEQFF
TGTGCCAGCAGCCCCACGGAGGTTTACAATGAGCAGTTCTTC
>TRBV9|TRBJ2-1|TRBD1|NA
CASSVVGQRNNEQFF
TGTGCCAGCAGCGTAGTGGGACAGCGAAACAATGAGCAGTTCTTC
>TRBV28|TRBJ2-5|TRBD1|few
CASSATGTGETQYF
TGTGCCAGCAGTGCGACTGGGACAGGGGAGACCCAGTACTTC
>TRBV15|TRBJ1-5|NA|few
CATSRERPPVGPQHF
TGTGCCACCAGCAGAGAACGACCCCCAGTAGGGCCCCAGCATTTT
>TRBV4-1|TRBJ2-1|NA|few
CASSPWTVNEQFF
TGCGCCAGCAGCCCCTGGACAGTCAATGAGCAGTTCTTC
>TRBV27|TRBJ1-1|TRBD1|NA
CASSLLPGAGQPEAFF
TGTGCCAGCAGTTTATTGCCCGGGGCGGGACAGCCAGAAGCTTTCTTT
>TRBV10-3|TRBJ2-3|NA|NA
CAIRGTDTQYF
TGTGCCATCAGGGGCACAGATACGCAGTATTTT
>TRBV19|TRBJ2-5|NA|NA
CASSFSGSETQYF
TGTGCCAGTAGTTTTAGCGGCTCGGAGACCCAGTACTTC
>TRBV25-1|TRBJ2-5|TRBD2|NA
CASYPPGTSGRQETQYF
TGTGCCAGCTACCCACCCGGGACTAGCGGGAGACAAGAGACCCAGTACTTC
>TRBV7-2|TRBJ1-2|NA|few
CASSLLGSNYGYTF
TGTGCCAGCAGCTTACTAGGTAGTAACTATGGCTACACCTTC
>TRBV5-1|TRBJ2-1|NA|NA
CASSGDGRRVNEQFF
TGCGCCAGCAGCGGGGACGGCCGCCGGGTCAATGAGCAGTTCTTC
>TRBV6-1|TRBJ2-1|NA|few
CAISSGGNEQFF
TGTGCCATCAGTTCTGGGGGCAATGAGCAGTTCTTC
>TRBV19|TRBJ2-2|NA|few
CASSPRGAMDTGELFF
TGTGCCAGTAGTCCCCGGGGGGCTATGGACACCGGGGAGCTGTTTTTT
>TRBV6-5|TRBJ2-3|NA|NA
CASSYSRKTDTQYF
TGTGCCAGCAGTTACTCTAGAAAAACAGATACGCAGTATTTT
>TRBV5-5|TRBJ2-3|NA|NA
CASSFLADTQYF
TGTGCCAGCAGCTTTCTAGCGGATACGCAGTATTTT
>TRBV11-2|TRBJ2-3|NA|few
CASSPLQGTQYF
TGTGCCAGCAGCCCCCTCCAGGGTACGCAGTATTTT
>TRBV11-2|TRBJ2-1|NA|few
CASSISAAYNEQFF
TGTGCCAGCAGCATTTCAGCCGCCTACAATGAGCAGTTCTTC
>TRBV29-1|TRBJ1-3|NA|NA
CSVGGQSSGNTIYF
TGCAGCGTTGGTGGACAGTCCTCTGGAAACACCATATATTTT
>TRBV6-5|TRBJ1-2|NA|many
CASSKTQDYGYTF
TGTGCCAGCAGCAAGACACAGGACTATGGCTACACCTTC
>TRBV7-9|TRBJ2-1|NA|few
CASSLGQGGYNEQFF
TGTGCCAGCAGCTTAGGACAGGGAGGCTACAATGAGCAGTTCTTC
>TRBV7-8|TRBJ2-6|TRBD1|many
CASSFLLRTGSGANVLTF
TGTGCCAGCAGCTTTCTACTTAGGACAGGGTCTGGGGCCAACGTCCTGACTTTC
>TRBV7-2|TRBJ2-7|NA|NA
CASSLRGPPYEQYF
TGTGCCAGCAGCTTGCGGGGCCCGCCGTACGAGCAGTACTTC
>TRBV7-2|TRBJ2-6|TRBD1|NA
CASSARDRLLGANVLTF
TGTGCCAGCAGCGCGCGGGACAGGCTTTTAGGGGCCAACGTCCTGACTTTC
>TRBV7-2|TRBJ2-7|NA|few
CASSLGSGIADLYEQYF
TGTGCCAGCAGCTTAGGGTCTGGCATAGCGGACCTCTACGAGCAGTACTTC
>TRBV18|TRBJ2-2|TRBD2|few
CASSLGLAGEAGELFF
TGTGCCAGCTCACTGGGACTAGCGGGAGAAGCCGGGGAGCTGTTTTTT
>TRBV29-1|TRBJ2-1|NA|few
CSVEVSYNEQFF
TGCAGCGTTGAAGTCAGCTACAATGAGCAGTTCTTC
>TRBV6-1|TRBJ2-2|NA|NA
CASKATVSAGELFF
TGTGCCAGCAAGGCGACTGTGAGTGCCGGGGAGCTGTTTTTT
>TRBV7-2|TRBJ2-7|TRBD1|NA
CASSDGTGGMQYF
TGTGCCAGCAGCGACGGGACAGGGGGCATGCAGTACTTC
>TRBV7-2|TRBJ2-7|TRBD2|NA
CASSLSASGPTVAYEQYF
TGTGCCAGCAGCTTAAGCGCTAGCGGGCCCACGGTTGCCTACGAGCAGTACTTC
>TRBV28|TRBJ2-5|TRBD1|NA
CASSSRAGGQETQYF
TGTGCCAGCAGCTCCCGGGCAGGGGGCCAAGAGACCCAGTACTTC
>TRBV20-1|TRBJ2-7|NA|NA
CSASPTDEQYF
TGCAGTGCTAGCCCGACGGACGAGCAGTACTTC
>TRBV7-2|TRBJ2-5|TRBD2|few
CASSLAQTSGRPSQYF
TGTGCCAGCAGCTTAGCACAGACTAGCGGGAGGCCCTCCCAGTACTTC
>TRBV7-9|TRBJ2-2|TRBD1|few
CAVRTGTGGNTGELFF
TGTGCCGTCCGTACCGGGACAGGGGGAAACACCGGGGAGCTGTTTTTT
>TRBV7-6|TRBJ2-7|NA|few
CASSPPGKLGEQYF
TGTGCCAGCAGCCCGCCCGGTAAACTAGGCGAGCAGTACTTC
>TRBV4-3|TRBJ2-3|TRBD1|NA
CASSQLGQPTDTQYF
TGCGCCAGCAGCCAACTGGGACAGCCCACAGATACGCAGTATTTT
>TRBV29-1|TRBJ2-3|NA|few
CSVGERQPKDTQYF
TGCAGCGTTGGGGAGCGGCAGCCCAAAGATACGCAGTATTTT
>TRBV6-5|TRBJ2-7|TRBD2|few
CASSYRLAPRAEQYF
TGTGCCAGCAGCTACCGACTAGCGCCGCGGGCAGAGCAGTACTTC
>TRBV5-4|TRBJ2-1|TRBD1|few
CASSLTGVNEQFF
TGTGCCAGCAGCCTCACAGGGGTCAATGAGCAGTTCTTC
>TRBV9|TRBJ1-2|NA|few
CASSVAGQGRGYTF
TGTGCCAGCAGCGTAGCAGGCCAGGGACGTGGCTACACCTTC
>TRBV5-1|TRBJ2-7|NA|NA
CASRNTIWAREQYF
TGCGCCAGCAGGAACACCATCTGGGCTCGTGAGCAGTACTTC
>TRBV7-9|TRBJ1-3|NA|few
CASGPDGRRTGNTIYF
TGTGCCAGCGGTCCCGATGGCAGGCGTACTGGAAACACCATATATTTT
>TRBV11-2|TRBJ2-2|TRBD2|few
CASTVFAGVAGELFF
TGTGCCAGCACTGTTTTTGCGGGAGTGGCCGGGGAGCTGTTTTTT
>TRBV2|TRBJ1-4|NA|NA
CASSASAVRFF
TGTGCCAGCAGTGCGAGTGCGGTCCGGTTTTTT
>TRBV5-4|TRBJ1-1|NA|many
CASSLSYGAEAFF
TGTGCCAGCAGCTTGTCGTATGGGGCAGAAGCTTTCTTT
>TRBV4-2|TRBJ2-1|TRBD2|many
CASSQEASGTGQFF
TGTGCCAGCAGCCAAGAGGCTAGCGGGACGGGGCAGTTCTTC
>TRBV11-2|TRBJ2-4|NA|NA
CASSPTARVKNIQYF
TGTGCCAGCAGCCCCACAGCCAGGGTTAAAAACATTCAGTACTTC
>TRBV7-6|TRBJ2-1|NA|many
CASRTQASGYNEQFF
TGTGCCAGCCGAACACAGGCGTCTGGGTACAATGAGCAGTTCTTC
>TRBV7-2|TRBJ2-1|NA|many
CASSPRRAGLFF
TGTGCCAGCAGTCCACGCCGTGCAGGGCTGTTCTTC